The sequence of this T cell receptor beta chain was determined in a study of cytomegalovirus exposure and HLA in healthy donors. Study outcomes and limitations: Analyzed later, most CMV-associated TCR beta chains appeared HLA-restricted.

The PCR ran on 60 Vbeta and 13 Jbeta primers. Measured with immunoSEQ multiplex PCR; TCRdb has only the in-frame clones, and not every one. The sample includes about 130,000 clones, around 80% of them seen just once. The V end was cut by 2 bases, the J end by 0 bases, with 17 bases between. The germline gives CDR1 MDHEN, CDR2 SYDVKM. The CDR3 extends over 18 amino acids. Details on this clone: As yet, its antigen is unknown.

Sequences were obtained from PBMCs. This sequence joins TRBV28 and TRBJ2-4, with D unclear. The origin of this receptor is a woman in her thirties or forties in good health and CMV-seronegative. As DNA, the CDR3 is TGTGCCAGCAGTTTACGGGTGCGCCTAATCCTAGCCAAAAACATTCAGTACTTC. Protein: CASSLRVRLILAKNIQYF.